The clone carrying this T cell receptor beta chain was seen more than once but under ten times. This entry is derived from a study of T cells in Graves' hyperthyroidism and ophthalmopathy. RNA transcripts yielded amplified TCR beta CDR3 regions. The HTBI primer set served for first-round RT-PCR of the TCR CDR3. Using its own MiXCR run on the multiplex PCR reads, TCRdb lists one record per CDR3 protein. The top ten hold almost 8% of the sample, which has 250,000 to 300,000 distinct CDR3 sequences, 13% seen once. J was trimmed by 8 bases and V by 5 bases; bases with no gene match: 5. This CDR3 has 12 residues. Germline V gene data show CDR1 as LNHDA and CDR2 as SQIVND (reference sequence).

The rearrangement joins TRBV19 to TRBJ1-2; 7 bases fit TRBD1. Sequences were obtained from blood. This clonotype was obtained from a young woman with Graves' hyperthyroidism that later progressed to Graves' ophthalmopathy. CDR3: CASSLQGRGYTF. The CDR3 DNA follows: TGTGCCAGTAGTTTACAGGGGAGAGGCTACACCTTC. The full variable domain, in which reference TRBV19 and TRBJ1-2 provide the parts outside the CDR3, is DGGITQSPKYLFRKEGQNVTLSCEQNLNHDAMYWYRQDPGQGLRLIYYSQIVNDFQKGDIAEGYSVSREKKESFPLTVTSAQKNPTAFYLCASSLQGRGYTFGSGTRLTVV.